This paragraph reports one T cell receptor (beta chain). Its matching antigen is unknown. Primers for the PCR totalled 60 Vbeta and 13 Jbeta. Repertoires were generated with immunoSEQ multiplex PCR, while TCRdb's copy carries only in-frame clones and drops some. The data show 150,000 or so clones, roughly 80% seen once. The germline V gene encodes CDR1 SGHVS and CDR2 FQNEAQ. V was pared by 1 base and J by 2 bases, with 8 bases between. The CDR3 sequence is 14 residues long. The data stem from a study of cytomegalovirus exposure and HLA in healthy donors. Study-wide context: There were tens of millions of unique TCRs (from HLA-typed donors) in an early data release. Overall study findings and caveats: A later look showed TCR association rates differing by HLA locus, highest for DRB1 and lowest for HLA-C. There were reportedly fewer N-insertions in an Asian-associated ancestry cluster than the roughly 670-donor mean, in a later analysis. In a later analysis, V- and J-gene trimming of beta chains associated with a DCLRE1C missense variant, replicated independently.

V is TRBV7-8 and J is TRBJ1-1; D unresolved. This clonotype was obtained from a man in his fifties or sixties in good health and CMV-seropositive. Sequencing used PBMCs. CDR3 sequence reads: CASSLVGPNTEAFF. The DNA of the CDR3 is TGTGCCAGCAGCTTAGTGGGCCCAAACACTGAAGCTTTCTTT.